These 32 T cell receptor beta chains originate from one sample sequenced in a study of blood T cell repertoires in COVID-19. Assay used: immunoSEQ multiplex PCR; TCRdb lists only in-frame clones, some missing. The sample records about 25,000 clones, about 84% being singletons. The sequencing sample was made of peripheral blood. The receptor source for this set is a man in his forties or fifties with active or convalescent COVID-19.

This clone was counted between two and nine times. V gene TRBV19 combines with J gene TRBJ1-6; 8 bases align to TRBD1. The CDR3 spans 15 residues. Germline-derived CDR1 and CDR2 are LNHDA and SQIVND (reference sequence). The V segment lost 4 bases and the J segment 10 bases; nucleotides outside the gene matches: 9. Written as DNA, the CDR3 is TGTGCCAGTAGTAATTCCGTGACAGGGGCATCACCCCTCCACTTT. Its protein is CASSNSVTGASPLHF.

The chain couples TRBV7-6 to TRBJ1-2; weak D call: TRBD1 (5 bases). Germline CDR1 is SGHVS and CDR2 is FNYEAQ. V was clipped by 0 bases and J by 7 bases, with 9 bases between them. The CDR3 contains 13 residues. DNA for the CDR3: TGTGCCAGCAGCTTAGCGGGGGGTTTTGGCTACACCTTC. As protein: CASSLAGGFGYTF.

This chain connects TRBV6-4 to TRBJ2-1; TRBD1 agrees at 8 bases. The CDR3 totals 13 residues. Looked up from germline, CDR1 is MRHNA and CDR2 is SNTAGT. V shed 5 bases, J shed 5 bases, and the junction held 2 bases outside the gene matches. CDR3 in amino acids: CASSQGANNEQFF. As DNA, the CDR3 is TGTGCCAGCAGTCAGGGGGCCAACAATGAGCAGTTCTTC.

The V call is TRBV21-1, the J call TRBJ1-2. TRBV21-1 has pseudogene status. The CDR3 is made up of 17 amino acids. CDR3 nucleotide sequence: TGTGCCAGCAGCAAAGACGGAGGGTGGAACTGCCGCGGTGGCTACACCTTC. Its protein product is CASSKDGGWNCRGGYTF.

The chain has TRBV6-5 and TRBJ1-1; tentative D call: TRBD1 (6 bases). V was pared by 9 bases and J by 4 bases, with 18 bases between. CDR3 length: 14 residues. The germline V gene encodes CDR1 MNHEY and CDR2 SVGAGI. CDR3 residues: CASQRGIKGTEAFF. The CDR3 region has the DNA TGTGCCAGTCAGAGGGGGATTAAGGGCACTGAAGCTTTCTTT.

V gene TRBV24-1 combines with J gene TRBJ2-3, with 9 bases fitting TRBD2. With 9 bases clipped from V and 3 bases from J, the junction kept 6 bases outside the gene matches. Per the germline V gene, CDR1 is KGHDR and CDR2 is SFDVKD. The CDR3 covers 14 residues. The CDR3 sequence: CATSRGLATDTQYF. Here the CDR3 DNA reads TGTGCCACCTCCCGGGGACTAGCTACAGATACGCAGTATTTT.

V gene TRBV7-8 combines with J gene TRBJ1-5, with D tentatively TRBD1 (5 bases). With 2 bases removed from V and 6 bases from J, the gap between germline ends came to 11 bases. The CDR3 extends over 14 amino acids. Germline V CDR1 and CDR2: SGHVS, FQNEAQ. CDR3 coding DNA: TGTGCCAGCAGCTTATGGGGCTGGGGTCAGCCCCAGCATTTT. It translates to CASSLWGWGQPQHF.

The chain is built from TRBV9 and TRBJ2-7, with 8 bases matching TRBD1. CDR1 and CDR2 from the germline V gene are SGDLS and YYNGEE. The CDR3 has 16 residues. V trimming: 3 bases; J trimming: 3 bases; junction bases outside the gene matches: 11. The CDR3 DNA sequence: TGTGCCAGCAGCGACTCGACGGCAGGGGGCTACTACGAGCAGTACTTC. It codes for CASSDSTAGGYYEQYF.

V gene TRBV11-3 combines with J gene TRBJ2-2, with 7 bases lining up with TRBD2. Germline CDR1 and CDR2: SGHNT and YENEEA. With V trimmed by 10 bases and J by 4 bases, 9 bases remained unmatched. The CDR3 runs 14 residues. The CDR3 region is CATTWAGVTGELFF. The CDR3 bases are TGTGCCACCACCTGGGCGGGAGTCACCGGGGAGCTGTTTTTT.

V usage is TRBV10-3 and J usage is TRBJ1-2; D is undetermined. CDR1 and CDR2 from the germline V gene are ENHRY and SYGVKD. The CDR3 consists of 10 residues. The V gene lost 2 bases and the J gene lost 8 bases, with 3 bases spanning the gap. CDR3 nucleotides: TGTGCCATCAGTGAGGGCGGCTACACCTTC. Translating gives CAISEGGYTF.

In DNA, the CDR3 is TGTGCCACCAGTGACCTTCGGGGTAAGGGGCGGGAAGATACGCAGTATTTT. Protein: CATSDLRGKGREDTQYF. The J gene is TRBJ2-3, the V gene TRBV24-1; tentative D call: TRBD2 (6 bases). Germline V gives CDR1 KGHDR, CDR2 SFDVKD. This CDR3 contains 17 residues. Trimming removed 4 bases at V and 5 bases at J, with 21 bases between.

The chain carries TRBV2 and TRBJ2-5, with 8 bases that match TRBD1. The V and J ends lost 8 bases and 1 base, in that order; junction bases with no gene match: 9. This CDR3 comprises 15 residues. Per the germline V gene, CDR1 is SNHLY and CDR2 is FYNNEI. CDR3 in amino acids: CASQKTGESQETQYF. CDR3 coding DNA: TGTGCCAGCCAGAAGACAGGGGAGAGCCAAGAGACCCAGTACTTC.

The chain recombines TRBV19 with TRBJ1-6; D is perhaps TRBD1 (6 bases). Trimming left V 5 bases short and J 0 bases short, with 11 bases between. This CDR3 contains 16 residues. Germline loops: CDR1 LNHDA, CDR2 SQIVND (reference sequence). The CDR3 bases are TGTGCCAGTAGTTCACAGGGTAGCTCCTATAATTCACCCCTCCACTTT. The encoded protein is CASSSQGSSYNSPLHF.

This chain joins TRBV18 and TRBJ1-1; D may be TRBD1 (6 bases). Trimming took 0 bases from V and 3 from J, leaving 8 bases between them. This CDR3 has 14 amino acids. The germline gives CDR1 KGHSH, CDR2 LQKENI. CDR3 sequence: CASSPPQGDTEAFF. CDR3 bases: TGTGCCAGCTCACCACCACAGGGAGACACTGAAGCTTTCTTT. Drawing the rest from reference TRBV18 and TRBJ1-1, the complete variable domain is NAGVMQNPRHLVRRRGQEARLRCSPMKGHSHVYWYRQLPEEGLKFMVYLQKENIIDESGMPKERFSAEFPKEGPSILRIQQVVRGDSAAYFCASSPPQGDTEAFFGQGTRLTVV.

The gene calls are TRBV9 and TRBJ2-1; 10 nucleotides align to TRBD2. The CDR3 consists of 16 residues. Losses at the gene ends were 0 bases for V and 9 bases for J; bases not matched to a gene: 9. CDR1 and CDR2 from the germline V gene are SGDLS and YYNGEE. The CDR3 reads CASSVAGTSVQAEQFF. For the CDR3, the DNA is TGTGCCAGCAGCGTAGCCGGGACTAGCGTCCAGGCTGAGCAGTTCTTC.

CDR3 sequence (DNA): TGCGCCAGCAGCTTGACTGGGCCTGAAGCTTTCTTT. As protein: CASSLTGPEAFF. The J gene is TRBJ1-1, the V gene TRBV5-1; D is unresolved. V was trimmed by 1 base and J by 6 bases, leaving 7 bases between them. Germline V gene lookup returns CDR1 SGHRS and CDR2 YFSETQ. This CDR3 comprises 12 residues.

The V and J genes are TRBV2 and TRBJ1-1, with D possibly being TRBD1 (5 bases). V lost 8 bases and J lost 0, with 13 bases in between. The germline gives CDR1 SNHLY, CDR2 FYNNEI. The CDR3 is made up of 14 amino acids. The CDR3 DNA follows: TGTGCCAGCGCCCCTCAGGGCCTGAACACTGAAGCTTTCTTT. Amino acids: CASAPQGLNTEAFF.

This clone occurred a few times. V is TRBV11-2 and J is TRBJ2-2, with unresolved D. In germline, CDR1 is SGHAT, CDR2 FQNNGV. V lost 2 bases to trimming and J lost 4 bases, with 5 bases between them. The CDR3 loop spans 13 amino acids. This chain's CDR3 is CASSLYSTGELFF. The DNA for the CDR3 is TGTGCCAGCAGCTTATATAGCACCGGGGAGCTGTTTTTT.

The chain links TRBV28 to TRBJ1-1; D perhaps matches TRBD1 (5 bases). The CDR3 has 12 amino acids. The V end lost 5 bases, the J end lost 10 bases, and 14 bases lay between the germline ends. The V gene's germline CDR1 is MDHEN and CDR2 SYDVKM. This chain's CDR3 is CASSPTPDRAFF. The CDR3 coding sequence is TGTGCCAGCAGTCCAACCCCAGACAGAGCTTTCTTT.

CDR3 bases: TGCGCCAAAAGATATGCGCGGGATCCCTTTACGGACCAGTACTTC. This codes for CAKRYARDPFTDQYF. The rearrangement links TRBV10-1 to TRBJ2-5, with D maybe TRBD2 (6 bases). CDR1 is WNHNN, CDR2 SYGVQD, per germline (reference sequence). V lost 10 bases and J lost 10, with 28 bases in between. The CDR3 extends over 15 amino acids.

The chain couples TRBV6-1 to TRBJ1-4, with D maybe TRBD1 (5 bases). This CDR3 contains 13 residues. V shed 4 bases and J shed 6 bases, with 9 bases lying between them. Looked up from germline, CDR1 is MNHNS and CDR2 is SASEGT. For the CDR3, the DNA is TGTGCCAGCAGTGTCACAGGCTATGAAAAACTGTTTTTT. Residues: CASSVTGYEKLFF.

V usage is TRBV19 and J usage is TRBJ2-2, with D tentatively TRBD2 (5 bases). This CDR3 has 15 residues. The germline CDR1 and CDR2 sequences are LNHDA and SQIVND (reference sequence). V gave up 7 bases and J gave up 0 bases, with 12 bases separating them. The CDR3, as DNA: TGTGCCAGTAATACCGGGATTACGAACACCGGGGAGCTGTTTTTT. Translated, it gives CASNTGITNTGELFF.

V gene TRBV2 combines with J gene TRBJ1-2; perhaps TRBD1 as D (6 bases). The V end was cut by 6 bases, the J end by 5 bases, with 13 bases between. CDR1 is SNHLY and CDR2 is FYNNEI in the germline V gene. The CDR3 extends over 13 amino acids. CDR3 region: CASSFTGLYGYTF. Here the CDR3 DNA reads TGTGCCAGCAGCTTCACAGGGCTATATGGCTACACCTTC.

This chain uses TRBV7-9 with TRBJ1-2; D not certain. The CDR3 has 14 residues. Germline V gene data show CDR1 as SEHNR and CDR2 as FQNEAQ (reference sequence). Trimming removed 1 base at V and 5 bases at J, with 11 bases between. The CDR3 sequence: CASSLGEQEYGYTF. The CDR3 region has the DNA TGTGCCAGCAGCTTAGGGGAGCAGGAATATGGCTACACCTTC.

The V call is TRBV9, the J call TRBJ2-5; 7 bases fit TRBD1. The CDR3 loop spans 15 amino acids. The V segment lost 3 bases and the J segment 7 bases; nucleotides outside the gene matches: 12. CDR1 and CDR2 from the germline V gene are SGDLS and YYNGEE. The CDR3 region has the DNA TGTGCCAGCAGCGCCCGGGACAGCCCAATAGGGACCCAGTACTTC. Its translation: CASSARDSPIGTQYF.

The chain carries TRBV28 and TRBJ2-7; TRBD1 matches at 8 bases. Trimming cost V 8 bases and J 0 bases; bases outside gene matches: 6. The CDR3 has 14 amino acids. The germline CDR1 and CDR2 sequences are MDHEN and SYDVKM. In nucleotides, the CDR3 is TGTGCCAGCTTGGGACAGGAGAGCTCCTACGAGCAGTACTTC. It codes for CASLGQESSYEQYF.

This clone was picked up one time. This chain uses TRBV7-9 with TRBJ2-1, with TRBD2 matching 12 bases. J was trimmed by 8 bases and V by 4 bases; bases with no gene match: 6. The CDR3 runs to 15 residues. Germline values: CDR1 SEHNR, CDR2 FQNEAQ (reference sequence). The DNA for the CDR3 is TGTGCCAGCAGCTCCCTAGCGGGAGGGCCTTATGAGCAGTTCTTC. Protein: CASSSLAGGPYEQFF.

This chain uses TRBV14 with TRBJ2-1; TRBD2 aligns across 10 bases. The CDR3 totals 16 residues. CDR1 is SGHDN and CDR2 is FVKESK in the germline V gene. V dropped 4 bases and J dropped 7; count of bases not matched to a gene: 10. CDR3 DNA: TGTGCCAGCAGCCCGATGGTACTAGCGGGGTTAAATGAGCAGTTCTTC. This codes for CASSPMVLAGLNEQFF.

CDR3 protein: CARGLAGDTQYF. The DNA of the CDR3 is TGTGCCAGAGGACTAGCGGGGGATACGCAGTATTTT. The J gene is TRBJ2-3, the V gene TRBV30; 12 positions agree with TRBD2. This CDR3 contains 12 residues. Looked up from germline, CDR1 is GTSNPN and CDR2 is SVGIG (reference sequence). V shed 8 bases and J 6 bases; nucleotides not matched to a gene: 3.

The genes are TRBV27 and TRBJ1-1; D call uncertain. The CDR3 extends over 14 amino acids. CDR1 is MNHEY and CDR2 is SMNVEV in the germline V gene (reference sequence). V was trimmed by 3 bases and J by 3 bases, leaving 11 bases between them. The CDR3 protein is CASSFHEGYTEAFF. CDR3 coding DNA: TGTGCCAGCAGTTTTCACGAGGGTTACACTGAAGCTTTCTTT.

Only a few counts were recorded for this clone. The V call is TRBV6-5, the J call TRBJ1-4; tentative D call: TRBD1 (5 bases). Trimming left V 7 bases short and J 4 bases short, with 10 bases between. Germline V gene sequence: CDR1 MNHEY, CDR2 SVGAGI. The CDR3 has 13 amino acids. The chain's CDR3 is CASNPDNNEKLFF. Here the CDR3 DNA reads TGTGCCAGCAATCCGGACAATAATGAAAAACTGTTTTTT.

The chain recombines TRBV5-6 with TRBJ1-2; TRBD1 might be the D (5 bases). The CDR3 consists of 13 residues. Germline CDR1 and CDR2: SGHDT and YYEEEE. Trimming pared 3 bases from V and 2 bases from J, leaving 8 bases between. The DNA for the CDR3 is TGTGCCAGCAGCTCGACAGTGAACTATGGCTACACCTTC. Amino acid sequence: CASSSTVNYGYTF. Filled out from reference TRBV5-6 and TRBJ1-2, the complete variable domain reads DAGVTQSPTHLIKTRGQQVTLRCSPKSGHDTVSWYQQALGQGPQFIFQYYEEEERQRGNFPDRFSGHQFPNYSSELNVNALLLGDSALYLCASSSTVNYGYTFGSGTRLTVV.